The 5 T cell receptor beta chains in this list originate from one sample, sequenced in a study of PD-1 blockade in classical Hodgkin lymphoma. Profiled with immunoSEQ multiplex PCR; TCRdb holds only in-frame clones, not every one. The table has approximately 20,000 clones, more than 70% seen once. The time point denotes: cycle 4 day 1 (C4D1), after five to seven weeks of nivolumab. Relapses following autologous stem cell transplantation were seen in all patients, with brentuximab vedotin exposure varying. Source: peripheral blood mononuclear cells (PBMCs), taken before the fourth cycle of nivolumab. The receptors here all came from a human donor with classical Hodgkin lymphoma.

The J gene is TRBJ2-7, the V gene TRBV19; the match to TRBD1 covers 12 bases. There are 13 residues in the CDR3. CDR1 LNHDA and CDR2 SQIVND come from the germline V gene (reference sequence). Germline trimming cut 6 bases from V and 7 bases from J; bases unmatched to any gene: 4. CDR3 sequence: CASRGTGGEEQYF. The CDR3 DNA sequence: TGTGCCAGTAGGGGGACAGGGGGCGAGGAGCAGTACTTC.

This chain uses TRBV2 with TRBJ1-6; D is unclear. CDR1 SNHLY and CDR2 FYNNEI come from the germline V gene. The CDR3 is 16 residues long. V lost 6 bases and J lost 5, with 17 bases in between. The CDR3 protein is CASRRRPLGNNSPLHF. The CDR3, as DNA: TGTGCCAGCAGGCGGCGACCCCTCGGGAATAATTCACCCCTCCACTTT.

The genes are TRBV19 and TRBJ1-2; 7 bases line up with TRBD1. The V segment lost 4 bases and the J segment 4 bases; nucleotides outside the gene matches: 6. The germline V gene has CDR1 LNHDA and CDR2 SQIVND (reference sequence). This CDR3 contains 14 residues. The CDR3 here is CASSTGQAVYGYTF. Here the CDR3 DNA reads TGTGCCAGTAGTACCGGACAGGCCGTCTATGGCTACACCTTC.

The chain is built from TRBV5-1 and TRBJ2-3; no firm D call. The V gene's germline CDR1 is SGHRS and CDR2 YFSETQ. The germline V and J ends were trimmed by 3 bases and 1 base, with 15 bases remaining between them. The length of the CDR3 is 16 residues. CDR3 sequence (DNA): TGCGCCAGCAGCTCCCCGTGGGGTTTTCGCACAGATACGCAGTATTTT. Translation: CASSSPWGFRTDTQYF.

This clone was detected only once. The CDR3 spells CASSLGAYTDTQYF. CDR3 DNA: TGTGCCAGCAGTTTGGGCGCTTACACAGATACGCAGTATTTT. The chain uses TRBV6-5 and TRBJ2-3; D is ambiguous. Germline lookup yields CDR1 MNHEY and CDR2 SVGAGI. The ends were cut back, 4 bases at V and 2 bases at J, with 10 bases in the middle. This CDR3 is built from 14 residues.